This is a list of T cell receptor beta chains from one sample in a study of blood T cells in healthy people across ages. TCRdb ran MiXCR on the 5' RACE reads and lists one entry per CDR3 protein. This table has some 900,000 distinct CDR3 sequences, roughly 50% appearing once. The sequencing sample was made of blood. The source is a man younger than 40 in good health. Both conserved end residues are part of each CDR3. A D gene is named only where the DNA matches it firmly. Size is stated for part of the rows, as once, few or many counts, or as a class when the clone is expanded.

V	D	size	J	CDR3	DNA
TRBV7-7	.	few	TRBJ2-7	CASSEGFGSYEQYF	TGTGCTAGCAGCGAGGGCTTTGGCTCCTACGAGCAGTACTTC
TRBV20-1	TRBD2	.	TRBJ2-1	CSARVHRTSGGGNNEQFF	TGCAGTGCTAGAGTCCACAGGACTAGCGGGGGGGGAAACAATGAGCAGTTCTTC
TRBV28	TRBD1	.	TRBJ1-2	CASRQGIEGYTF	TGTGCCAGCAGACAGGGGATAGAGGGCTACACCTTC
TRBV5-1	.	.	TRBJ2-3	CASSHATTDTQYF	TGCGCCAGCAGCCACGCCACAACAGATACGCAGTATTTT
TRBV5-5	TRBD2	.	TRBJ2-7	CASSQGLAASSYEQYF	TGTGCCAGCAGCCAAGGACTAGCGGCTAGCTCCTACGAGCAGTACTTC
TRBV2	.	.	TRBJ1-2	CASSVLLSNGGYTF	TGTGCCAGCAGTGTATTGCTCTCCAATGGTGGCTACACCTTC
TRBV25-1	TRBD2	.	TRBJ2-3	CASRGKLAGGSTQYF	TGTGCCAGCAGGGGGAAACTAGCGGGGGGGAGTACGCAGTATTTT
TRBV20-1	.	few	TRBJ1-6	CSARDGGSPLHF	TGCAGTGCTAGAGATGGGGGATCACCCCTCCACTTT
TRBV20-1	.	many	TRBJ2-7	CSARDLRGEQYF	TGCAGTGCTAGAGATCTGCGGGGCGAGCAGTACTTC
TRBV7-2	.	.	TRBJ2-7	CASSFRQRYEQYF	TGTGCCAGCAGCTTCCGGCAGCGCTACGAGCAGTACTTC
TRBV12-3/TRBV12-4	.	.	TRBJ2-5	CASSPRRRARGQETQYF	TGTGCCAGCAGTCCACGTCGTCGGGCCAGGGGACAAGAGACCCAGTACTTC
TRBV7-8	.	.	TRBJ2-3	CASSLSYVGAFTDTQYF	TGTGCCAGCAGCTTAAGTTATGTGGGAGCGTTCACAGATACGCAGTATTTT
TRBV2	.	.	TRBJ1-2	CASSERARASHGYTF	TGTGCCAGCAGTGAACGGGCCAGGGCTTCCCATGGCTACACCTTC
TRBV10-3	.	.	TRBJ2-1	CAISEQGRNEQFF	TGTGCCATCAGTGAACAGGGGAGGAATGAGCAGTTCTTC
TRBV5-1	.	few	TRBJ1-4	CASSLEGNGEKLFF	TGCGCCAGCAGCTTGGAAGGGAACGGGGAAAAACTGTTTTTT
TRBV7-2	TRBD2	once	TRBJ2-4	CASSLLAGALAKNIQYF	TGTGCCAGCAGCTTACTAGCGGGGGCCCTAGCCAAAAACATTCAGTACTTC
TRBV10-3	.	.	TRBJ1-2	CAISEAPNCGYTF	TGTGCCATCAGTGAGGCTCCTAACTGTGGCTACACCTTC
TRBV7-9	TRBD1	.	TRBJ2-7	CASRRDRDEQYF	TGTGCCAGCAGGCGGGACAGGGACGAGCAGTACTTC
TRBV7-2	.	few	TRBJ2-5	CASSVGRPTETQYF	TGTGCCAGCAGCGTCGGTCGGCCTACGGAGACCCAGTACTTC
TRBV4-3	TRBD1	.	TRBJ1-4	CASSPGQRVEKLFF	TGCGCCAGCAGCCCGGGACAGCGGGTGGAAAAACTGTTTTTT
TRBV5-1	TRBD1	.	TRBJ2-1	CASSFGQDFYNEQFF	TGCGCCAGCAGCTTCGGACAGGATTTCTACAATGAGCAGTTCTTC
TRBV4-2	.	.	TRBJ1-1	CASSPSFGPEAFF	TGTGCCAGCAGCCCTAGTTTTGGGCCTGAAGCTTTCTTT
TRBV7-3	.	.	TRBJ1-1	CASSFSKGTEAFF	TGTGCCAGCAGCTTCAGTAAAGGCACTGAAGCTTTCTTT
TRBV20-1	.	.	TRBJ1-2	CSARSGSNYGYTF	TGCAGTGCTAGAAGCGGGTCTAACTATGGCTACACCTTC
TRBV28	.	.	TRBJ2-7	CASRQGWNYEQYF	TGTGCCAGCAGACAGGGTTGGAACTACGAGCAGTACTTC
TRBV11-3	TRBD2	.	TRBJ2-5	CASSEGRAGGLETQYF	TGTGCCAGCAGCGAAGGCCGTGCGGGGGGGCTGGAGACCCAGTACTTC
TRBV12-3/TRBV12-4	.	.	TRBJ2-5	CASSVQTQETQYF	TGTGCCAGCAGTGTCCAGACCCAAGAGACCCAGTACTTC
TRBV7-2	.	.	TRBJ2-3	CASSQDRRADTQYF	TGTGCCAGCAGCCAGGACAGGAGGGCAGATACGCAGTATTTT
TRBV13	.	.	TRBJ2-7	CASRRLAGGAYEQYF	TGTGCCAGCAGACGACTGGCCGGGGGTGCCTACGAGCAGTACTTC
TRBV28	TRBD1	.	TRBJ1-6	CASSLSTGALYSPLHF	TGTGCCAGCAGTTTATCGACAGGGGCGTTATATTCACCCCTCCACTTT
TRBV20-1	.	.	TRBJ2-5	CSARDGGDLQETQYF	TGCAGTGCTAGAGATGGTGGGGACCTCCAAGAGACCCAGTACTTC
TRBV25-1	.	.	TRBJ2-5	CASSVAKGGETQYF	TGTGCCAGCAGTGTCGCCAAGGGGGGTGAGACCCAGTACTTC